This note documents a single T cell receptor (beta chain) sequence. The specificity of this receptor is unknown. One base away there is no much larger clone; base qualities are not given. The entry originates in a study of radiotherapy plus CTLA-4 blockade in lung cancer (dated by TCRdb to 2016 to 2019). Study-wide context: Among enrolled patients, under 20% had an objective response and roughly 30% reached disease control.

In this study, focal radiation therapy paired with CTLA-4 blockade (ipilimumab) was tested in patients who had chemo-refractory metastatic non-small-cell lung cancer. What the study reported, not specific to this receptor: After treatment with radiotherapy and ipilimumab, TCR clones that came from tumors expanded in the peripheral blood. Increased serum interferon-beta after radiation, together with early dynamic changes in blood T cell clones, were reported to be the strongest predictors of response.

Clipping removes 8 bases from V and 8 bases from J, with 10 as the unmatched junction base count. Spanning cysteine to phenylalanine, the CDR3 consists of 16 amino acids. Only the CDR3 portion is preserved as DNA: 48 bases, with reading frame beginning at the first base. The germline V gene supplies CDR1 SGHRS and CDR2 YFSETQ. The receptor library was made with the immunoSEQ multiplex PCR assay. TCRdb obtained this table from immuneACCESS and retained in-frame rearrangements with V and J assigned. These tables miss some clones; where compared with another copy, unresolved V genes account for less than half of the shortfall, and the remainder is unexplained. The sample table contains tens of thousands of clones; only one count was recorded for 70% to 80% of them. The biggest ten clones account for 3.5% to 4% of the sample.

The starting material was peripheral blood, obtained from a patient treated with radiotherapy plus ipilimumab. The TCR originated in a human donor with non-small cell lung cancer who had a partial response to radiotherapy plus ipilimumab. The chain is encoded by TRBV5-1 joined to TRBJ2-1, with 16 bases in between that match TRBD2. The CDR3: CASNPPGLAGGHEQFF. The DNA reads as follows: TGCGCCAGTAACCCCCCGGGACTAGCGGGGGGGCATGAGCAGTTCTTC.